These 22 T cell receptor beta chains were sequenced from one sample in a study of regulatory T cells in long-lasting Graves disease. Construction of the TCR beta libraries employed iRepertoire HTBI primers in conjunction with Arm-PCR of CDR3 regions. TCRdb re-analysed the multiplex PCR reads in MiXCR, keeping a single row per CDR3 protein. This sample has fewer than 350,000 distinct CDR3 sequences, with 18% found just once. Time point in this sample: newly diagnosed GD, antithyroid drugs for less than 3 months. PBMC-derived RNA was used for the TCR library. The sequencing here drew on peripheral blood mononuclear cells (PBMCs), taken at new diagnosis, from a patient treated with antithyroid drugs. These receptors were collected from a female donor with Graves disease.

This clonotype occurred many times. The rearrangement links TRBV30 to TRBJ2-7; 8 bases line up with TRBD2. V shed 2 bases, J shed 4 bases, and the junction held 4 bases outside the gene matches. The CDR3 contains 13 residues. CDR1 is GTSNPN, CDR2 SVGIG, per germline (reference sequence). The CDR3 here is CAWSPGGEYEQYF. CDR3 nucleotide sequence: TGTGCCTGGAGTCCGGGAGGGGAGTACGAGCAGTACTTC.

This clonotype has at least ten counts. V and J are TRBV19 and TRBJ2-3; TRBD2 matches 7 bases. Germline V CDR1 and CDR2: LNHDA, SQIVND (reference sequence). The V gene end was trimmed by 3 bases and the J gene end by 2 bases; junction bases not matched to a gene: 14. The CDR3 consists of 18 residues. The CDR3 protein is CASSIRGSLAPPTDTQYF. For the CDR3, the DNA is TGTGCCAGTAGTATTCGCGGGAGTTTGGCCCCCCCCACAGATACGCAGTATTTT.

This clonotype has a count of ten or more. The gene calls are TRBV18 and TRBJ1-2; D is uncertain. This CDR3 has 13 amino acids. Germline V CDR1 and CDR2: KGHSH, LQKENI. The V gene lost 3 bases and the J gene lost 8 bases, with 13 bases spanning the gap. The CDR3 coding sequence is TGTGCCAGCTCACCCGGCAGGACGGACGGCTACACCTTC. Its translation is CASSPGRTDGYTF.

This clonotype was seen many times. The chain links TRBV11-2 to TRBJ2-1; TRBD2 matches 7 bases. V shed 5 bases and J 8 bases; nucleotides not matched to a gene: 12. Germline V gene data show CDR1 as SGHAT and CDR2 as FQNNGV. The CDR3 is made up of 15 amino acids. The CDR3 region is CASSQSGKVVYEQFF. The CDR3, as DNA: TGTGCCAGCAGCCAGAGCGGGAAGGTAGTATATGAGCAGTTCTTC.

This clonotype appeared many times. The chain is built from TRBV6-1 and TRBJ2-3; D is undetermined. The CDR3 has 11 residues. V was trimmed by 6 bases and J by 10 bases, leaving 11 bases between them. CDR1 is MNHNS and CDR2 is SASEGT in the germline V gene. The DNA for the CDR3 is TGTGCCAGCAGCGCAGAGTTGTCGCAGTATTTT. Its protein is CASSAELSQYF.

This clonotype appeared a few times. This chain links TRBV28 with TRBJ2-7, with D possibly TRBD2 on 5 matching bases. V lost 7 bases and J lost 1, with 17 bases in between. Germline V CDR1 and CDR2: MDHEN, SYDVKM. The CDR3 sequence is 15 residues long. This CDR3 reads CASKVLLAKSYEQYF. For the CDR3, the DNA is TGTGCCAGCAAGGTCTTATTAGCGAAATCCTACGAGCAGTACTTC.

The chain recombines TRBV11-1 with TRBJ2-1; 9 bases fit TRBD2. The CDR3 length is 17 residues. Per the germline V gene, CDR1 is SGHAT and CDR2 is FQDESV (reference sequence). Losses at the gene ends were 2 bases for V and 4 bases for J; bases not matched to a gene: 9. This chain's CDR3 is CASSLSLAGSRYNEQFF. In DNA form, the CDR3 reads TGTGCCAGCAGCTTAAGCCTAGCGGGGTCTCGGTACAATGAGCAGTTCTTC. Drawing the rest from reference TRBV11-1 and TRBJ2-1, the complete variable domain is EAEVAQSPRYKITEKSQAVAFWCDPISGHATLYWYRQILGQGPELLVQFQDESVVDDSQLPKDRFSAERLKGVDSTLKIQPAELGDSAMYLCASSLSLAGSRYNEQFFGPGTRLTVL.

The chain combines TRBV29-1 with TRBJ2-3, with D perhaps matching TRBD2 (5 bases). V dropped 3 bases and J dropped 8 bases, with 12 bases sitting between them. CDR1 and CDR2 (germline): SQVTM, ANQGSEA. This CDR3 region has 12 residues. The chain's CDR3 is CSVDRGQVTQYF. In DNA form, the CDR3 reads TGCAGCGTTGACCGCGGGCAGGTTACGCAGTATTTT.

As regards this clonotype: A much larger clone lies a single base off, so this may be a read error. The gene calls are TRBV6-2 or TRBV6-3 and TRBJ2-1; 7 positions match TRBD2. TRBJ2-7 explains the end of the DNA better; the J call may be wrong. CDR3 length: 16 residues. CDR1 and CDR2 from the germline V gene are MNHEY and SVGEGT. This CDR3 is CASSPSLAEFYNEQYF. As DNA, the CDR3 is TGTGCCAGCAGTCCCTCGCTAGCGGAGTTCTACAATGAGCAGTACTTC.

This clonotype has at least ten counts. This sequence joins TRBV18 and TRBJ1-4; possible D gene TRBD1, 6 bases. CDR1 KGHSH and CDR2 LQKENI come from the germline V gene. With 8 bases removed from V and 4 bases from J, the gap between germline ends came to 17 bases. CDR3 size: 15 residues. In DNA, the CDR3 is TGTGCCAGCAGAGAAGGAGGACAGAGTAATGAAAAACTGTTTTTT. It specifies CASREGGQSNEKLFF.

The chain joins TRBV14 to TRBJ2-1; TRBD2 agrees at 9 bases. Germline V gene lookup returns CDR1 SGHDN and CDR2 FVKESK. The length of the CDR3 is 16 residues. V shed 4 bases, J shed 6 bases, and the junction held 10 bases outside the gene matches. The DNA of the CDR3 is TGTGCCAGCAGCCCCCTCGATAGCGGGAGCCGCAATGAGCAGTTCTTC. Translated: CASSPLDSGSRNEQFF.

This clonotype has ten or more counts. Written as DNA, the CDR3 is TGTGCCAGCAGTTTAGGGACTAGCGGGAGTTTGAGGGATGAGCAGTTCTTC. Protein: CASSLGTSGSLRDEQFF. This chain connects TRBV6-5 to TRBJ2-1; the match to TRBD2 covers 14 bases. This CDR3 spans 17 amino acids. J lost 8 bases, V lost 4 bases, and 10 bases had no gene match. Germline V gene sequence: CDR1 MNHEY, CDR2 SVGAGI.

Of note for this clonotype: A far larger clone is one base from this, pointing to a likely read error. No conserved phenylalanine or tryptophan is present at the end of the CDR3, so a read error is the likely explanation. The chain employs TRBV28 and TRBJ1-2, with D possibly matching TRBD1 (5 bases). The V end lost 11 bases, the J end lost 5 bases, and 18 bases lay between the germline ends. This CDR3 contains 13 residues. Germline CDR1 is MDHEN and CDR2 is SYDVKM. CDR3 residues: CAWPRDGQYGYTL. In nucleotides, the CDR3 is TGTGCCTGGCCCCGGGACGGTCAGTATGGCTACACCCTC.

This clonotype was detected ten times or more. The J gene is TRBJ2-7, the V gene TRBV27; TRBD1 aligns across 11 bases. CDR1 is MNHEY and CDR2 is SMNVEV in the germline V gene (reference sequence). The CDR3 has 16 residues. V lost 5 bases to trimming and J lost 2 bases; unmatched junction nucleotides: 8. The CDR3 sequence is CASSRAGTGGPYEQYF. CDR3 sequence (DNA): TGTGCCAGCAGTCGGGCGGGGACAGGGGGTCCCTACGAGCAGTACTTC.

This clonotype was counted only a few times. This could be a read error, since a much larger clone is one nucleotide away. V gene TRBV24-1 combines with J gene TRBJ1-1; D is possibly TRBD1 (6 bases). There are 13 residues in the CDR3. The germline V gene has CDR1 KGHDR and CDR2 SFDVKD. This CDR3 is CATSDFRDNEASF. The CDR3 DNA sequence: TGTGCCACCAGTGATTTTAGGGACAACGAAGCTTCCTTT.

This clonotype showed up many times. The V and J genes are TRBV6-2 or TRBV6-3 and TRBJ1-1; D is unclear. V lost 6 bases, J lost 0 bases, and 14 bases lay in between. The CDR3 length is 15 residues. The germline V gene has CDR1 MNHEY and CDR2 SVGEGT. The CDR3 is CASSRGLSVNTEAFF. The DNA of the CDR3 is TGTGCCAGCAGCCGCGGACTGTCCGTGAACACTGAAGCTTTCTTT.

This clonotype was counted many times. In nucleotides, the CDR3 is TGTGCCAGCGGTGACAGGGGGCAGGGGGAAAAACTGTTTTTT. Translated, it gives CASGDRGQGEKLFF. The chain uses TRBV10-3 and TRBJ1-4; 10 bases agree with TRBD1. V lost 10 bases and J lost 8; bases outside the gene matches: 10. The germline CDR1 and CDR2 sequences are ENHRY and SYGVKD. The CDR3 totals 14 residues.

This clonotype was seen many times. The gene calls are TRBV12-3 or TRBV12-4 and TRBJ2-7; D not certain. V was cut by 1 base and J by 2 bases, with 6 bases left in between. This CDR3 comprises 13 residues. The CDR3 nucleotides read TGTGCCAGCAGTTTAGGATTCGCCTACGAGCAGTACTTC. Protein: CASSLGFAYEQYF.

This clonotype was recorded a few times. The rearrangement links TRBV5-6 to TRBJ1-2; D is perhaps TRBD1 (6 bases). The CDR3 totals 14 residues. Trimming cost V 5 bases and J 2 bases, with 13 bases left between them. CDR1 and CDR2 (germline): SGHDT, YYEEEE. The CDR3 DNA reads as TGTGCCAGCAGACAAGGACAGACAAACTATGGCTACACCTTC. Translated, it gives CASRQGQTNYGYTF.

This clonotype was counted many times. The rearrangement links TRBV9 to TRBJ2-7, with 8 bases lining up with TRBD2. Germline trimming cut 4 bases from V and 5 bases from J; bases unmatched to any gene: 11. Germline V lookup: CDR1 SGDLS, CDR2 YYNGEE. This CDR3 spans 15 amino acids. The CDR3 here is CASSSYGGGKNEQYF. For the CDR3, the DNA is TGTGCCAGCAGCTCTTACGGGGGGGGAAAGAACGAGCAGTACTTC.

Worth noting for this clonotype: A read error may be the cause here, since a much bigger clone is one base away. Without the conserved terminal phenylalanine or tryptophan, this CDR3 likely stems from a read error. The V gene is TRBV28, the J gene TRBJ1-1; TRBD1 might be the D (5 bases). V lost 5 bases and J lost 3, with 19 bases in between. Germline lookup yields CDR1 MDHEN and CDR2 SYDVKM. CDR3 size: 16 residues. The CDR3 nucleotides read TGTGCCAGCAGTCTCGGAGGGGCGAGGGCCTACACTGAAGCTTTCCTT. Protein: CASSLGGARAYTEAFL.

This clonotype showed up many times. V is TRBV20-1 and J is TRBJ2-3; D perhaps matches TRBD2 (6 bases). Between the trimmed V and J ends, which lost 3 bases and 6 bases, there was a span of 13 bases. The CDR3 covers 13 residues. In germline, CDR1 is DFQATT, CDR2 SNEGSKA (reference sequence). CDR3 loop: CSASRTGADTQYF. The DNA for the CDR3 is TGCAGTGCTAGTAGGACGGGAGCCGATACGCAGTATTTT.